This note documents a single TCR beta chain sequence. In the source study's methods: How many nucleated cells were present was estimated from reference gene primer amplification. Clones were sequenced by immunoSEQ multiplex PCR, and TCRdb holds only the in-frame ones, with some missing. Clone size and V and J calls were adopted from that table, with D and trimming inferred from the DNA. This sample carries tens of thousands of clones, around 91% of them seen once, and the ten largest clones take around 8.5%. These data belong to a study of blood T cell repertoires in COVID-19. About the research overall: From the United States, Italy and Spain came samples of acute and convalescent COVID-19. In each case, the material was cDNA or gDNA derived from T cells, B-cell-depleted T cells, or PBMCs.

This CDR3 has 12 amino acids. Germline V gene sequence: CDR1 SGHAT, CDR2 FQNNGV. V was trimmed by 1 base and J by 6 bases, leaving 7 bases between them. The chain has TRBV11-2 and TRBJ2-7; D gene ambiguous. The specimen sequenced was peripheral blood. The sequence came from a man aged 25 to 40 with active or convalescent COVID-19. CDR3 sequence: CASSLGPSEQYF. Written as DNA, the CDR3 is TGTGCCAGCAGCTTAGGCCCGAGCGAGCAGTACTTC.